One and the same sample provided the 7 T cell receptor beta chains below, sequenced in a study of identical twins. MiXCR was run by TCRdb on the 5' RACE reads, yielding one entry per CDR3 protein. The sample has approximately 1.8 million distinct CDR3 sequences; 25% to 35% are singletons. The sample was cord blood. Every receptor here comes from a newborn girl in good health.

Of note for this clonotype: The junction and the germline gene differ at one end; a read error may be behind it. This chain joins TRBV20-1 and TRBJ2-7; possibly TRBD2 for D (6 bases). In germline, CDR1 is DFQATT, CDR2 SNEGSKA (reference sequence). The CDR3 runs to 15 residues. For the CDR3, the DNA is TGCAGTGCTCGGGGCGAGAGGGAGGAAATCTACGTGCAGTACTTC. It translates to CSARGEREEIYVQYF.

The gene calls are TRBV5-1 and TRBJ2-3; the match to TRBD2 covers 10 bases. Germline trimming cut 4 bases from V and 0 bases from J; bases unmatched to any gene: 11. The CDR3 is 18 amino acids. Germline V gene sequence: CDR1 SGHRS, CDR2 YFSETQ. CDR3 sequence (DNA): TGCGCCAGCAGCGCTGACGGGTGGACTAGCGGCAGCACAGATACGCAGTATTTT. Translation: CASSADGWTSGSTDTQYF.

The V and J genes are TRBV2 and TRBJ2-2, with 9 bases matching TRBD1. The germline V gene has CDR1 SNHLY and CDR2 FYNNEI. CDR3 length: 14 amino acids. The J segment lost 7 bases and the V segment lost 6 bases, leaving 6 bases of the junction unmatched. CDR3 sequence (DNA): TGTGCCAGCAGAGGGACAGGGTTGGGCGGGGAGCTGTTTTTT. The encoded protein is CASRGTGLGGELFF.

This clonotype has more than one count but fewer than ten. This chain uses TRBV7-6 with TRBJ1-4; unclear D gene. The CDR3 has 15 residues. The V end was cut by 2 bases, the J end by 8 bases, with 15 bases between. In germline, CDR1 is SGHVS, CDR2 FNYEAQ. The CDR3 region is CASSLYEGRGEKLFF. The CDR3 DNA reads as TGTGCCAGCAGCTTATACGAAGGAAGAGGGGAAAAACTGTTTTTT.

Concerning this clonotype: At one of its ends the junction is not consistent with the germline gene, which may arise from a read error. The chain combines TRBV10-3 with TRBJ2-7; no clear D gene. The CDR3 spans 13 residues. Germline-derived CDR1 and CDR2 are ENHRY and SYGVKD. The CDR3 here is CATSDLGRDEQYF. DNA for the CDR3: TGTGCCACCAGTGACCTAGGACGGGACGAGCAGTACTTC.

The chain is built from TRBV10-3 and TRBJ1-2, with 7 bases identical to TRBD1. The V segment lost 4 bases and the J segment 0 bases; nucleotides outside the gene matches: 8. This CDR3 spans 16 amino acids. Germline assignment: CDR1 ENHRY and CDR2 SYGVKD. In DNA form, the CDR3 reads TGTGCCATCAGTGCCCCTTCCGGGACAGCTAACTATGGCTACACCTTC. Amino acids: CAISAPSGTANYGYTF.

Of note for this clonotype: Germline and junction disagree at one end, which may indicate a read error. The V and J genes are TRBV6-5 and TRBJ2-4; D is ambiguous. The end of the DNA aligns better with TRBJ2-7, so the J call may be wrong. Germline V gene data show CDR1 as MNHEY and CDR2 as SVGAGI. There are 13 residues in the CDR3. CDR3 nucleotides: TGTGCCAGCAGTGACTCGATCGGGTACGAGCAGTACTTC. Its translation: CASSDSIGYEQYF.